This is a list of T cell receptor beta chains from one sample in a study of CD8+CD57+ T cells in acquired aplastic anemia. TCRdb reprocessed the reads via MiXCR and lists one record per CDR3 protein. The data hold 150,000 to 200,000 distinct CDR3 sequences, with 64% observed a single time. Sequenced sample: sorted CD4+, CD8+, or CD8+CD57+ T cells (not recorded which) from PBMCs. The receptor set was obtained from a human donor with severe aplastic anemia or a healthy control (not recorded which). Both conserved end residues are part of each CDR3. The order of the fields is J gene, V gene, D gene, clone size, CDR3 DNA, CDR3 protein. D genes are given only for firm matches. Size tells how often a clone was seen (once, few, many) or the class of an expanded clone, and some rows leave it out.

TRBJ1-2 | TRBV6-1 | NA | many | TGTGCCAGCCCCCGGAGCGTGAACTATGGCTACACCTTC | CASPRSVNYGYTF
TRBJ2-1 | TRBV29-1 | NA | many | TGCAGCGGCGGGGCTCCCGAGCAGTTCTTC | CSGGAPEQFF
TRBJ1-6 | TRBV20-1 | NA | NA | TGCAGTGCTAGATCCGGGTCCTATGGTTCACCCCTCCACTTT | CSARSGSYGSPLHF
TRBJ1-4 | TRBV2 | TRBD1 | NA | TGTGCCAGCAGTGATTCGCAGGGGGGGGCTGAAAAACTGTTTTTT | CASSDSQGGAEKLFF
TRBJ2-1 | TRBV6-1 | NA | NA | TGTGCCATCAGAGCACAGCGGCACTACTCCTACAATGAGCAGTTCTTC | CAIRAQRHYSYNEQFF
TRBJ2-7 | TRBV3-1 | NA | NA | TGTGCCAGCAGCCAAGCTCGAGGGTACGAGCAGTACTTC | CASSQARGYEQYF
TRBJ2-7 | TRBV13 | TRBD1 | many | TGTGCCAGCAGTATCGGACAGGGGGACCACGAGCAGTACTTC | CASSIGQGDHEQYF
TRBJ2-1 | TRBV20-1 | NA | NA | TGCAGTGCCAGCAGCGTAGGCGGGGTGGGCCTAGGACGTGAGCAGTTCTTC | CSASSVGGVGLGREQFF
TRBJ2-5 | TRBV29-1 | NA | NA | TGCAGCGTTGGGGTAGCAGGGGGGAGAGAGACCCAGTACTTC | CSVGVAGGRETQYF
TRBJ2-2 | TRBV12-3/TRBV12-4 | NA | NA | TGTGCCAGCAGGACCACCGGGACAGGGGAGCTGTTTTTT | CASRTTGTGELFF
TRBJ2-2 | TRBV7-3 | TRBD2 | NA | TGTGCCAGCAGCTTAGTTGGCGGGGGGGCCTACACCGGGGAGCTGTTTTTT | CASSLVGGGAYTGELFF
TRBJ1-2 | TRBV20-1 | NA | NA | TGCAGTGCTAGAGGACACCCGGGGAGCGACTTTTATGGCTACACCTTC | CSARGHPGSDFYGYTF
TRBJ1-6 | TRBV6-5 | NA | NA | TGTGCCAGCAGTTACCGAGGGACGGGGGAGCCCCTCCACTTT | CASSYRGTGEPLHF
TRBJ2-1 | TRBV9 | NA | NA | TGTGCCAGCAGCCCTGAGGCGGGTATAGCGTACAATGAGCAGTTCTTC | CASSPEAGIAYNEQFF
TRBJ2-2 | TRBV2 | NA | once | TGTGCCAGCAGTGAGTGGGAGAGCGGGGAGCTGTTTTTT | CASSEWESGELFF
TRBJ1-5 | TRBV2 | TRBD1 | NA | TGTGCCAGCAGTACGGACAGGGGTTCTGAGCCCCAGCATTTT | CASSTDRGSEPQHF
TRBJ2-5 | TRBV7-3 | TRBD2 | NA | TGTGCCAGCAGCTCGGGACTAGCGGGAGAGACCCAGTACTTC | CASSSGLAGETQYF
TRBJ2-2 | TRBV7-9 | NA | many | TGTGCCAGCAGCCATTTGGGACTCGGGAAGCTCGCCGGGGAGCTGTTTTTT | CASSHLGLGKLAGELFF
TRBJ1-5 | TRBV7-9 | NA | NA | TGTGCCAGCAGCCCGGGACAAATTAATCAGCCCCAGCATTTT | CASSPGQINQPQHF
TRBJ1-2 | TRBV19 | NA | NA | TGTGTCAGTAGTATGGCAGGAGATAGCTATGGCTACACCTTC | CVSSMAGDSYGYTF
TRBJ1-2 | TRBV24-1 | NA | once | TGTGCCACCAGTGATGTGACAGCACCGCACTATGGCTACACCTTC | CATSDVTAPHYGYTF
TRBJ2-3 | TRBV15 | TRBD2 | few | TGTGCCACCAGAGTCAGCGGGGGGGCACGTACGCAGTATTTT | CATRVSGGARTQYF